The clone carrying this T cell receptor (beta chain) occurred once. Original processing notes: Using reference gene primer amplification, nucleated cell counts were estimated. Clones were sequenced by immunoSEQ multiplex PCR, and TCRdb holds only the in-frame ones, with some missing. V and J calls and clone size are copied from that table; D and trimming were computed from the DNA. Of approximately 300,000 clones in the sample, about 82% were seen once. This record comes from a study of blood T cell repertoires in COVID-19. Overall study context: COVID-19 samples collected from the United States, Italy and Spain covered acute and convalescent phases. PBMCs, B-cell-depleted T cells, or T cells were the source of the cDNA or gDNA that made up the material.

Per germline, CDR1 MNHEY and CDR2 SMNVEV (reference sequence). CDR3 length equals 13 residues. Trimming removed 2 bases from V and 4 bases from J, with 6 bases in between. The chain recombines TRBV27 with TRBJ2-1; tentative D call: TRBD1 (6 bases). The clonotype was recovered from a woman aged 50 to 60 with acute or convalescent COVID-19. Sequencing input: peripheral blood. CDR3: CASSLRGYNEQFF. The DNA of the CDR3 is TGTGCCAGCAGTTTAAGGGGGTACAATGAGCAGTTCTTC.